These 2 T cell receptor beta chains share one sample of origin, sequenced in a study of shared clonotypes between healthy human individuals. Naivety among CD8 cells was defined by CD45RO negativity and positive CCR7 selection, thereby excluding terminally differentiated effector memory CD45RA+ cells. This table comes from immunoSEQ multiplex PCR, and its TCRdb copy is limited to in-frame clones, with some not included. The sample includes roughly 2.1 million clones, about 92% of them seen just once. Sequenced material: naive CD8+ T cells from PBMCs. These receptors came from a man aged 18 to 29 in good health. Some clones in this sample may be carry-over from other donors' samples.

The chain combines TRBV25-1 with TRBJ2-4; possibly TRBD2 for D (6 bases). Trimming stripped 8 bases from V and 2 bases from J, with 25 bases between. Germline loops: CDR1 MGHDK, CDR2 SYGVNS. The CDR3 sequence is 18 residues long. CDR3 in DNA: TGTGCCAGCGTACCGGGACTTTCTCCGTTATTGTCCAAAAACATTCAGTACTTC. Translated: CASVPGLSPLLSKNIQYF.

In DNA form, the CDR3 reads TGCGCCAGCAGCTTGGAAGGGAGGAAGGATGGAGCTTTCTTT. Its protein product is CASSLEGRKDGAFF. V usage is TRBV5-1 and J usage is TRBJ1-1, with D hard to call. V dropped 0 bases and J dropped 10 bases, with 16 bases sitting between them. CDR3 length equals 14 residues. Germline assignment: CDR1 SGHRS and CDR2 YFSETQ.